The next 27 T cell receptor beta chains were all read from a single sample in a study of blood T cell repertoires in COVID-19. The assay was immunoSEQ multiplex PCR, and TCRdb's table has in-frame clones only and misses some. The table has 400,000 or so clones, around 91% seen once; the top ten hold roughly 1.1%. The sample comprised PBMCs or T cells enriched from blood (not recorded which). These receptors came from a young man who had recovered from COVID-19.

This chain uses TRBV11-2 with TRBJ2-3; 8 nucleotides line up with TRBD2. V shed 2 bases and J 1 base; nucleotides not matched to a gene: 2. This CDR3 contains 15 residues. The germline V gene has CDR1 SGHAT and CDR2 FQNNGV. Here the CDR3 reads CASSLSAGGTDTQYF. The CDR3 region has the DNA TGTGCCAGCAGCTTATCAGCGGGAGGCACAGATACGCAGTATTTT.

The chain uses TRBV19 and TRBJ2-7; D unclear. The CDR3 loop spans 16 amino acids. Looked up from germline, CDR1 is LNHDA and CDR2 is SQIVND (reference sequence). The V and J ends lost 5 bases and 2 bases respectively, with 19 bases between them. This chain's CDR3 is CASSRRSGGLPYEQYF. CDR3 sequence (DNA): TGTGCCAGTAGTCGACGTTCTGGCGGCCTTCCCTACGAGCAGTACTTC.

V usage is TRBV19 and J usage is TRBJ2-7, with 8 bases aligning to TRBD1. Per germline, CDR1 LNHDA and CDR2 SQIVND (reference sequence). The CDR3 totals 14 residues. Unmatched junction bases numbered 10, after V lost 8 bases and J lost 4 bases. CDR3 nucleotide sequence: TGTGCCAGTTCTGTAGGGACAGGAAAATACGAGCAGTACTTC. The encoded protein is CASSVGTGKYEQYF.

V usage is TRBV28 and J usage is TRBJ1-2; 7 bases match TRBD1. The CDR3 loop spans 13 amino acids. Per the germline V gene, CDR1 is MDHEN and CDR2 is SYDVKM. The ends lost 4 bases at V and 7 bases at J; junction bases unmatched: 6. Here the CDR3 reads CASSSTGVSGYTF. The CDR3 region has the DNA TGTGCCAGCAGTTCTACAGGGGTTAGTGGCTACACCTTC.

V and J are TRBV27 and TRBJ1-6; a weak D match, TRBD1 (5 bases). The CDR3 loop spans 14 amino acids. Germline lookup yields CDR1 MNHEY and CDR2 SMNVEV (reference sequence). Trimming took 3 bases from V and 9 from J, leaving 12 bases between them. CDR3 DNA sequence: TGTGCCAGCAGTTTCGGGACTGATGGTTCACCCCTCCACTTT. Its translation: CASSFGTDGSPLHF.

The chain has TRBV7-9 and TRBJ2-5, with TRBD2 as a possible D gene (5 bases). The V and J ends lost 2 bases and 2 bases respectively, with 12 bases between them. The CDR3 has 15 amino acids. From germline, CDR1 is SEHNR and CDR2 FQNEAQ (reference sequence). The CDR3 here is CASSLRAGVQETQYF. CDR3 coding DNA: TGTGCCAGCAGCTTAAGGGCCGGGGTACAAGAGACCCAGTACTTC.

This chain links TRBV30 with TRBJ2-7; tentative D call: TRBD1 (5 bases). The germline CDR1 and CDR2 sequences are GTSNPN and SVGIG (reference sequence). The V and J ends lost 1 base and 3 bases respectively, with 7 bases between them. The CDR3 spans 12 residues. The CDR3 here is CAWSEGNYEQYF. The CDR3 region has the DNA TGTGCCTGGAGTGAGGGGAACTACGAGCAGTACTTC. The full variable domain, its missing parts supplied by reference TRBV30 and TRBJ2-7, is SQTIHQWPATLVQPVGSPLSLECTVEGTSNPNLYWYRQAAGRGLQLLFYSVGIGQISSEVPQNLSASRPQDRQFILSSKKLLLSDSGFYLCAWSEGNYEQYFGPGTRLTVT.

The genes are TRBV5-1 and TRBJ1-2, with 8 bases fitting TRBD1. V gave up 3 bases and J gave up 6 bases; unmatched junction bases: 7. The CDR3 is 14 residues long. From germline, CDR1 is SGHRS and CDR2 YFSETQ. This CDR3 is CASSSGTGLNGYTF. The DNA of the CDR3 is TGCGCCAGCAGCTCCGGGACAGGATTAAATGGCTACACCTTC.

The rearrangement uses TRBV4-1 and TRBJ2-1; TRBD1 matches 7 bases. The germline V gene encodes CDR1 MGHRA and CDR2 YSYEKL. This CDR3 spans 14 amino acids. Germline trimming cut 4 bases from V and 9 bases from J; bases unmatched to any gene: 9. For the CDR3, the DNA is TGCGCCAGCAGCCCAGGGGGATCAAGAATTGAGCAGTTCTTC. It translates to CASSPGGSRIEQFF.

This chain uses TRBV6-5 with TRBJ2-7; 10 nucleotides agree with TRBD1. The germline V gene has CDR1 MNHEY and CDR2 SVGAGI. CDR3 length equals 15 residues. V lost 6 bases to trimming and J lost 4 bases; unmatched junction nucleotides: 9. The CDR3 sequence: CASRPDRDRGYEQYF. CDR3 nucleotides: TGTGCCAGCAGACCTGACCGGGACAGGGGATACGAGCAGTACTTC.

This clone was detected only once. The CDR3 region is CASSLAEGFGYGYTF. As DNA, the CDR3 is TGTGCCAGCAGCTTAGCGGAGGGGTTCGGCTATGGCTACACCTTC. This sequence joins TRBV7-6 and TRBJ1-2; tentative D call: TRBD1 (5 bases). The V end was cut by 0 bases, the J end by 4 bases, with 12 bases between. CDR3 size: 15 residues. Germline V lookup: CDR1 SGHVS, CDR2 FNYEAQ.

This chain joins TRBV7-9 and TRBJ2-1; 12 bases align to TRBD2. This CDR3 is 16 amino acids long. Losses at the gene ends were 1 base for V and 8 bases for J; bases not matched to a gene: 6. The germline V gene has CDR1 SEHNR and CDR2 FQNEAQ (reference sequence). CDR3 region: CASSLELRTSGDEQFF. The CDR3 DNA reads TGTGCCAGCAGCTTAGAACTGAGGACTAGCGGGGATGAGCAGTTCTTC. Full variable domain (missing parts from reference TRBV7-9 and TRBJ2-1): DTGVSQNPRHKITKRGQNVTFRCDPISEHNRLYWYRQTLGQGPEFLTYFQNEAQLEKSRLLSDRFSAERPKGSFSTLEIQRTEQGDSAMYLCASSLELRTSGDEQFFGPGTRLTVL.

Written as DNA, the CDR3 is TGTGCCAGCAGGGGACAGCTAGGTAATCAGCCCCAGCATTTT. It specifies CASRGQLGNQPQHF. V gene TRBV6-5 combines with J gene TRBJ1-5; 7 bases are shared with TRBD1. This CDR3 region has 14 residues. J lost 4 bases, V lost 6 bases, and 6 bases had no gene match. Germline lookup yields CDR1 MNHEY and CDR2 SVGAGI.

This rearrangement joins TRBV27 to TRBJ2-5, with unresolved D. CDR3 length: 14 amino acids. V lost 2 bases and J 5 bases, leaving 12 bases between the germline ends. The germline CDR1 and CDR2 sequences are MNHEY and SMNVEV (reference sequence). The CDR3 loop reads CASSLEASPETQYF. In DNA form, the CDR3 reads TGTGCCAGCAGTTTAGAGGCTAGTCCGGAGACCCAGTACTTC.

The CDR3 DNA reads TGCGCCAGCAGCTTGGACGGGAGCCTTTCCAATGAGCAGTTCTTC. Translation: CASSLDGSLSNEQFF. The V and J genes are TRBV5-1 and TRBJ2-1; D perhaps matches TRBD2 (6 bases). CDR3 length: 15 amino acids. Trimming left V 0 bases short and J 6 bases short, with 13 bases between. CDR1 and CDR2 (germline): SGHRS, YFSETQ.

This clone was observed many times. The CDR3 DNA is TGTGCCAGCAGCCGAACTTCCTACAATGAGCAGTTCTTC. Amino acids: CASSRTSYNEQFF. This rearrangement joins TRBV5-6 to TRBJ2-1; D not resolved. V lost 4 bases and J lost 1, with 6 bases in between. Germline CDR1 and CDR2: SGHDT and YYEEEE. The CDR3 contains 13 residues.

This chain uses TRBV7-2 with TRBJ2-5; 7 bases fit TRBD2. Trimming removed 0 bases from V and 5 bases from J; junction bases left unmatched: 6. The CDR3 totals 15 residues. The germline V gene encodes CDR1 SGHTA and CDR2 FQGNSA. CDR3 coding DNA: TGTGCCAGCAGCTTAGCAAGCTTGGGGGGGGAGACCCAGTACTTC. This codes for CASSLASLGGETQYF.

V gene TRBV2 combines with J gene TRBJ1-1, with D tentatively TRBD1 (6 bases). The V end lost 5 bases, the J end lost 10 bases, and 14 bases lay between the germline ends. Germline V lookup: CDR1 SNHLY, CDR2 FYNNEI. The CDR3 has 12 amino acids. In nucleotides, the CDR3 is TGTGCCAGCAGTAACAGGGTTTCGGCAGCTTTCTTT. This sequence encodes CASSNRVSAAFF.

In DNA form, the CDR3 reads TGTGCCAGCAGTTCCGGGACAGGGGAAGCTGAAGCTTTCTTT. Protein product: CASSSGTGEAEAFF. The chain joins TRBV27 to TRBJ1-1, with TRBD1 matching over 10 bases. CDR1 and CDR2 (germline): MNHEY, SMNVEV (reference sequence). V shed 4 bases, J shed 6 bases, and the junction held 5 bases outside the gene matches. This CDR3 spans 14 amino acids.

In this sample, this clone turned up once. This rearrangement joins TRBV7-9 to TRBJ2-5, with D unclear. Trimming left V 1 base short and J 5 bases short, with 11 bases between. Germline V gene lookup returns CDR1 SEHNR and CDR2 FQNEAQ (reference sequence). CDR3 length equals 14 residues. The chain's CDR3 is CASSLGNSGETQYF. DNA for the CDR3: TGTGCCAGCAGCTTAGGAAACAGTGGGGAGACCCAGTACTTC.

The chain carries TRBV27 and TRBJ1-1, with D tentatively TRBD1 (6 bases). V gave up 5 bases and J gave up 5 bases, with 15 bases separating them. The CDR3 loop spans 14 amino acids. Germline-derived CDR1 and CDR2 are MNHEY and SMNVEV (reference sequence). The CDR3 loop is CASSPIPTGTEAFF. DNA of the CDR3: TGTGCCAGCAGTCCGATCCCCACAGGGACTGAAGCTTTCTTT.

This clone has just one count. In the same sample, other DNA sequences code for this CDR3. The chain recombines TRBV6-5 with TRBJ1-1; possible D gene TRBD1, 5 bases. Trimming removed 0 bases from V and 1 base from J, with 9 bases in between. Germline V lookup: CDR1 MNHEY, CDR2 SVGAGI. The CDR3 extends over 15 amino acids. CDR3 in amino acids: CASSYSRQGNTEAFF. In DNA, the CDR3 is TGTGCCAGCAGTTACTCCCGCCAGGGGAACACTGAAGCTTTCTTT.

This clone occurred a few times. The chain is built from TRBV13 and TRBJ2-1; 8 bases are shared with TRBD2. This CDR3 is 12 amino acids long. Germline trimming cut 3 bases from V and 12 bases from J; bases unmatched to any gene: 4. Germline V lookup: CDR1 PRHDT, CDR2 FYEKMQ (reference sequence). The CDR3 DNA sequence: TGTGCCAGCAGCTTCCGGGAGGGCCGGCAGTTCTTC. Protein sequence: CASSFREGRQFF.

The chain couples TRBV10-3 to TRBJ1-2; D perhaps matches TRBD1 (5 bases). The germline V gene encodes CDR1 ENHRY and CDR2 SYGVKD. This CDR3 is built from 16 residues. V dropped 0 bases and J dropped 0 bases, with 11 bases sitting between them. CDR3 bases: TGTGCCATCAGTGAGTCACCCGACAGAACTAACTATGGCTACACCTTC. Translation gives CAISESPDRTNYGYTF.

The chain combines TRBV30 with TRBJ2-3, with no clear D. Trimming took 5 bases from V and 0 from J, leaving 15 bases between them. Germline values: CDR1 GTSNPN, CDR2 SVGIG (reference sequence). The CDR3 contains 15 residues. The CDR3 reads CAWGPWSDSTDTQYF. The DNA for the CDR3 is TGTGCCTGGGGGCCTTGGAGCGACAGCACAGATACGCAGTATTTT. The full variable domain, rest sourced from reference TRBV30 and TRBJ2-3, is SQTIHQWPATLVQPVGSPLSLECTVEGTSNPNLYWYRQAAGRGLQLLFYSVGIGQISSEVPQNLSASRPQDRQFILSSKKLLLSDSGFYLCAWGPWSDSTDTQYFGPGTRLTVL.

The chain has TRBV5-1 and TRBJ2-1, with 16 bases matching TRBD2. This CDR3 spans 16 amino acids. CDR1 is SGHRS, CDR2 YFSETQ, per germline. V lost 3 bases to trimming and J lost 6 bases; unmatched junction nucleotides: 3. DNA for the CDR3: TGCGCCAGCAGCTCGGGACTAGCGGGAGGGGGCAATGAGCAGTTCTTC. Protein sequence: CASSSGLAGGGNEQFF. Variable domain in full (rest from reference TRBV5-1 and TRBJ2-1): KAGVTQTPRYLIKTRGQQVTLSCSPISGHRSVSWYQQTPGQGLQFLFEYFSETQRNKGNFPGRFSGRQFSNSRSEMNVSTLELGDSALYLCASSSGLAGGGNEQFFGPGTRLTVL.

This clone was seen a handful of times. The chain links TRBV5-6 to TRBJ2-7; 7 bases line up with TRBD2. CDR1 and CDR2 from the germline V gene are SGHDT and YYEEEE. The CDR3 contains 17 residues. With 4 bases clipped from V and 4 bases from J, the junction kept 17 bases outside the gene matches. The CDR3 reads CASSHTPLTSIPYEQYF. DNA of the CDR3: TGTGCCAGCAGCCACACTCCCCTGACTAGCATCCCATACGAGCAGTACTTC.